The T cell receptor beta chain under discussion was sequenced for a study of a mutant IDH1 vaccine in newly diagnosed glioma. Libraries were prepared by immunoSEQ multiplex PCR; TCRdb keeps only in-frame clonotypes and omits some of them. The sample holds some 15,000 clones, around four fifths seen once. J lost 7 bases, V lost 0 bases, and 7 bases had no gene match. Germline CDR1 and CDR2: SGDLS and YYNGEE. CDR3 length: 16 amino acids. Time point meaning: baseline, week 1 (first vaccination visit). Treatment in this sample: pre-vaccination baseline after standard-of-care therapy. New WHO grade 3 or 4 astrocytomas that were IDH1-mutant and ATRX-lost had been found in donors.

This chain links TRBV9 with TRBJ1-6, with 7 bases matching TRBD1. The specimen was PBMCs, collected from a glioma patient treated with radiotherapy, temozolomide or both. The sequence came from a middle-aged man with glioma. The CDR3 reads CASSVAEDRRNSPLHF. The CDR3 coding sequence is TGTGCCAGCAGCGTAGCCGAGGACAGGAGAAATTCACCCCTCCACTTT. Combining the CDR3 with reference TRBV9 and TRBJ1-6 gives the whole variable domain DSGVTQTPKHLITATGQRVTLRCSPRSGDLSVYWYQQSLDQGLQFLIQYYNGEERAKGNILERFSAQQFPDLHSELNLSSLELGDSALYFCASSVAEDRRNSPLHFGNGTRLTVT.